This T cell receptor (beta chain) was recovered during a study of PD-1 blockade in classical Hodgkin lymphoma. Study conclusions and caveats: A reduction in baseline TCR diversity was reportedly seen in newly diagnosed patients relative to healthy donors.

Exposure to brentuximab vedotin varied, and each patient had relapsed following autologous stem cell transplantation. Of note for this clone: Its antigen is undetermined.

Assay used: immunoSEQ multiplex PCR; TCRdb lists only in-frame clones, some missing. Of about 97,000 clones in the sample, over 80% are singletons; the top ten hold 9.5% to 15%. Per germline, CDR1 PRHDT and CDR2 FYEKMQ (reference sequence). This CDR3 is built from 13 residues. V shed 2 bases and J shed 3 bases, with 7 bases lying between them. The clonotype was recovered from a human donor with classical Hodgkin lymphoma. Sequences were derived from peripheral blood mononuclear cells (PBMCs), sampled at baseline. This chain connects TRBV13 to TRBJ2-5; the D is unclear. CDR3 protein: CASSLWTKETQYF. The CDR3 DNA is TGTGCCAGCAGCTTATGGACCAAAGAGACCCAGTACTTC.